Detailed here is one T cell receptor (beta chain). Antigen specificity is unknown. This sample stems from a study of cytomegalovirus exposure and HLA in healthy donors. PCR was performed using 60 Vbeta and 13 Jbeta primers. The table came from immunoSEQ multiplex PCR; TCRdb's copy has only in-frame clones and leaves some out. The sample records 150,000 to 180,000 clones, more than 75% being singletons. General study findings and limits: It was assumed in the presence/absence analyses that sequencing depth was roughly uniform across donors.

Material: PBMCs. This clonotype was sampled from a man aged 25 to 45 in good health and CMV-seropositive.

The CDR3 loop is CASSLVGGLYGYTF. In DNA form, the CDR3 reads TGTGCCAGCAGCTTAGTGGGCGGACTCTATGGCTACACCTTC. The chain has TRBV7-2 and TRBJ1-2; D unresolved. Germline loops: CDR1 SGHTA, CDR2 FQGNSA. This CDR3 has 14 amino acids. Trimming took 1 base from V and 4 from J, leaving 10 bases between them.